The present entry profiles one TCR beta chain with its context. Its specificity is not known. The ends lost 1 base at V and 7 bases at J; junction bases unmatched: 6. The CDR3 is made up of 14 amino acids. CDR1 and CDR2 (germline): SGHRS, YFSETQ. The sample belongs to a study of cytomegalovirus exposure and HLA in healthy donors. Notes on the study in general: When the data were analyzed later, several of the most significant clusters appeared to be linked to common viral pathogens. The authors judged a highly shared variant cluster likely a sequencing artifact. A few V segments could not be told apart, such as TRBV6-2 and TRBV6-3, and were left out.

13 Jbeta primers and 60 Vbeta primers were used for the PCR. Clones were read by immunoSEQ multiplex PCR, and TCRdb kept only the in-frame ones, dropping some. The sample has about 160,000 clones, approximately 80% seen once. Sequencing input: PBMCs. V and J are TRBV5-1 and TRBJ2-7, with 9 bases matching TRBD2. The clonotype was recovered from a middle-aged man in good health and CMV-seronegative. The CDR3 DNA reads TGCGCCAGCAGCTTGTCTAGCGGGGCCGGGGAGCAGTACTTC. This sequence encodes CASSLSSGAGEQYF.